What follows are 3 T cell receptor beta chains derived from one specimen sequenced in a study of cytomegalovirus exposure and HLA in healthy donors. Assay used: immunoSEQ multiplex PCR; TCRdb lists only in-frame clones, some missing. The sample lists more than 100,000 clones, roughly 90% occurring once. The sample consisted of PBMCs. The receptor set was obtained from a man aged 25-45 years in good health and CMV-seronegative.

The chain has TRBV7-2 and TRBJ1-2, with 7 nucleotides matching TRBD1. J was trimmed by 6 bases and V by 5 bases; bases with no gene match: 12. The CDR3 loop spans 15 amino acids. Germline V gene data show CDR1 as SGHTA and CDR2 as FQGNSA. The CDR3 protein is CASSITRRGQDGYTF. As DNA, the CDR3 is TGTGCCAGCAGCATCACGCGAAGGGGGCAGGATGGCTACACCTTC. Full variable domain (outside the CDR3, taken from reference TRBV7-2 and TRBJ1-2): GAGVSQSPSNKVTEKGKDVELRCDPISGHTALYWYRQSLGQGLEFLIYFQGNSAPDKSGLPSDRFSAERTGGSVSTLTIQRTQQEDSAVYLCASSITRRGQDGYTFGSGTRLTVV.

The chain combines TRBV27 with TRBJ2-1; D ambiguous. Trimming stripped 7 bases from V and 7 bases from J, with 17 bases between. CDR3 size: 14 residues. The germline V gene encodes CDR1 MNHEY and CDR2 SMNVEV (reference sequence). CDR3 region: CASTLDGPPNEQFF. The CDR3 DNA follows: TGTGCCAGCACCCTTGATGGCCCACCGAATGAGCAGTTCTTC.

The chain couples TRBV7-9 to TRBJ2-7; 11 bases are a match to TRBD2. This CDR3 is built from 16 residues. V was pared by 10 bases and J by 0 bases, with 11 bases of the junction left unmatched. Germline V gene lookup returns CDR1 SEHNR and CDR2 FQNEAQ (reference sequence). The DNA for the CDR3 is TGTGCCATAGAGGGGACTAGCGGTCCTAGCTCCTACGAGCAGTACTTC. Its protein product is CAIEGTSGPSSYEQYF.